The 8 T cell receptor beta chains below all came from one sample that was sequenced in a study of blood T cell repertoires in COVID-19. The data were produced by immunoSEQ multiplex PCR, yet TCRdb's version contains in-frame clones alone and is incomplete. This repertoire shows over 85,000 clones, around 87% found once; its top ten account for 4.5% to 5%. Sequenced: peripheral blood. Source of these receptors: a woman aged 80 or older with acute or convalescent COVID-19.

J is TRBJ2-2 and V is TRBV6-5; 9 bases map to TRBD1. CDR1 MNHEY and CDR2 SVGAGI come from the germline V gene. The CDR3 spans 15 residues. Trimming took 6 bases from V and 7 from J; bases not matched to a gene: 9. The CDR3 spells CASSGPTGGYGELFF. The CDR3 coding sequence is TGTGCCAGCAGCGGCCCTACAGGGGGCTACGGGGAGCTGTTTTTT.

The chain recombines TRBV18 with TRBJ1-3; D is perhaps TRBD1 (6 bases). V gave up 0 bases and J gave up 5 bases, with 14 bases separating them. Germline loops: CDR1 KGHSH, CDR2 LQKENI. The CDR3 spans 16 residues. Here the CDR3 DNA reads TGTGCCAGCTCACCACCGTTAGCACAGGGAAGAAACACCATATATTTT. Protein sequence: CASSPPLAQGRNTIYF.

CDR3 sequence: CASRDSPIGNEQFF. The CDR3 region has the DNA TGTGCCAGCAGGGACAGTCCTATTGGCAATGAGCAGTTCTTC. The chain carries TRBV6-6 and TRBJ2-1; maybe TRBD1 (6 bases). This CDR3 is built from 14 residues. V lost 6 bases and J 6 bases, leaving 15 bases between the germline ends. The germline V gene encodes CDR1 MNHNY and CDR2 SVGAGI (reference sequence).

This rearrangement joins TRBV6-5 to TRBJ2-1; 8 positions match TRBD1. This CDR3 has 13 amino acids. Germline assignment: CDR1 MNHEY and CDR2 SVGAGI. V was pared by 5 bases and J by 9 bases, with 6 bases of the junction left unmatched. This CDR3 is CASSRRDRTEQFF. The CDR3 DNA is TGTGCCAGCAGTCGCCGGGACAGGACTGAGCAGTTCTTC.

V gene TRBV5-1 combines with J gene TRBJ1-4; tentatively, D is TRBD1 (6 bases). Germline assignment: CDR1 SGHRS and CDR2 YFSETQ. Trimming shortened V by 4 bases and J by 5 bases, and 15 bases separated the two germline ends. The CDR3 has 15 amino acids. CDR3 loop: CASSPQGPLNEKLFF. CDR3 sequence (DNA): TGCGCCAGCAGCCCACAGGGTCCTCTCAATGAAAAACTGTTTTTT.

The V call is TRBV6-5, the J call TRBJ1-1; D may be TRBD1 (6 bases). V was trimmed by 2 bases and J by 0 bases, leaving 13 bases between them. Germline loops: CDR1 MNHEY, CDR2 SVGAGI. This CDR3 contains 16 residues. CDR3 in DNA: TGTGCCAGCAGTTACCGACCGACAGGTATGAACACTGAAGCTTTCTTT. Protein sequence: CASSYRPTGMNTEAFF.

V gene TRBV10-3 combines with J gene TRBJ2-1; 10 positions agree with TRBD2. The CDR3 is made up of 15 amino acids. CDR1 and CDR2 from the germline V gene are ENHRY and SYGVKD. J gave up 8 bases and V 4 bases, and 8 bases lay outside the gene matches. Here the CDR3 reads CAISVGASGSDEQFF. The CDR3 nucleotides are TGTGCCATCAGTGTAGGGGCTAGCGGGAGTGATGAGCAGTTCTTC.

Points on this clone: Other DNA sequences of this sample code for an identical CDR3. The chain carries TRBV9 and TRBJ2-5; 8 nucleotides agree with TRBD1. There are 15 residues in the CDR3. Germline values: CDR1 SGDLS, CDR2 YYNGEE. Losses at the gene ends were 0 bases for V and 3 bases for J; bases not matched to a gene: 4. CDR3 in amino acids: CASSVDQGAKETQYF. The DNA of the CDR3 is TGTGCCAGCAGCGTAGATCAGGGGGCTAAAGAGACCCAGTACTTC.